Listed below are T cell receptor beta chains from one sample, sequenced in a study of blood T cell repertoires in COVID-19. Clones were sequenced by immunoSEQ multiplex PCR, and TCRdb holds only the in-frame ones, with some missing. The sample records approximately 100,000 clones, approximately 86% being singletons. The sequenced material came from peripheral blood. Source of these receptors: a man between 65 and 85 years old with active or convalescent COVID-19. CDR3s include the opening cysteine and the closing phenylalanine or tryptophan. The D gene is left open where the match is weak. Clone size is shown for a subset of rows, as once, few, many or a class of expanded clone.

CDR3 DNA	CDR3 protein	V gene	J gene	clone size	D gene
TGTGCCAGTAGTGAGCGGGGGGGCACCGGGGAGCTGTTTTTT	CASSERGGTGELFF	TRBV19	TRBJ2-2	NA	TRBD2
TGTGCCAGCAGCCAAGGGACAGGGGTAGTGAACACTGAAGCTTTCTTT	CASSQGTGVVNTEAFF	TRBV7-9	TRBJ1-1	NA	TRBD1
TGTGCCAGCAGCAAGAGGGAGGACTATGGCTACACCTTC	CASSKREDYGYTF	TRBV6-5	TRBJ1-2	NA	NA
TGTGCCAGCAGTTATTTAGGGTCAGAGGCGGGGAGACGTTACGAGCAGTACTTC	CASSYLGSEAGRRYEQYF	TRBV6-9	TRBJ2-7	once	NA
TGTGCCAGCAGTTACTCGATACAGCACTCTAATGAAAAACTGTTTTTT	CASSYSIQHSNEKLFF	TRBV6-5	TRBJ1-4	NA	NA
TGTGCCACCGCCGGGACAGGGACGGGAAACACCATATATTTT	CATAGTGTGNTIYF	TRBV19	TRBJ1-3	NA	TRBD1
TGTGCCAGCAGTTACATAGGACTGACGAGGGAGCAGTACTTC	CASSYIGLTREQYF	TRBV6-2/TRBV6-3	TRBJ2-7	NA	NA
TGTGCCAGCAGCCAAGGAGGGTCGAACACTGAAGCTTTCTTT	CASSQGGSNTEAFF	TRBV14	TRBJ1-1	NA	NA
TGTGCCTGGAATCCACGGACAACCTATAATTCACCCCTCCACTTT	CAWNPRTTYNSPLHF	TRBV30	TRBJ1-6	NA	NA
TGTGCCAGCAGTTCCCTTTTGAACACTGAAGCTTTCTTT	CASSSLLNTEAFF	TRBV5-5	TRBJ1-1	few	NA
TGCAGTGCAACACAGGGGCGTGAAGCTTTCTTT	CSATQGREAFF	TRBV20-1	TRBJ1-1	NA	TRBD1
TGCGCCAGCCGAGACGGGACTAGCGGGGTAGAGACCCAGTACTTC	CASRDGTSGVETQYF	TRBV5-1	TRBJ2-5	NA	TRBD2
TGTGCCAGCAGTGAAATGAGGTCAGATACGCAGTATTTT	CASSEMRSDTQYF	TRBV6-1	TRBJ2-3	NA	NA
TGTGCCACTATCTATGGGACAGGGGGCAACACAGATACGCAGTATTTT	CATIYGTGGNTDTQYF	TRBV10-3	TRBJ2-3	NA	TRBD1
TGTGCCAGCAGCTTAGATCCCACCCTACGAGCTTTCTTT	CASSLDPTLRAFF	TRBV11-3	TRBJ1-1	NA	NA
TGTGCCTGGAGTGGGCACCAGGAGGTATATAGCAATCAGCCCCAGCATTTT	CAWSGHQEVYSNQPQHF	TRBV30	TRBJ1-5	NA	NA
TGTGCCAGCAGCTCCGGACAGGCTTATGGCTACACCTTC	CASSSGQAYGYTF	TRBV5-4	TRBJ1-2	NA	TRBD1
TGTGCCAGCAGCTTAGCGCACGGTACCGGGGAGCTGTTTTTT	CASSLAHGTGELFF	TRBV7-6	TRBJ2-2	NA	NA
TGTGCCAGCAGTGAGGCAGGGGTTGAGACCCAGTACTTC	CASSEAGVETQYF	TRBV6-1	TRBJ2-5	NA	NA
TGTGCCAGCAGCTATTCTAGACAGGCTTCCACTAATGAAAAACTGTTTTTT	CASSYSRQASTNEKLFF	TRBV7-9	TRBJ1-4	NA	NA
TGCGCCAGCAGCCAAGGACTAGGGACTTTTGGTGAAAAACTGTTTTTT	CASSQGLGTFGEKLFF	TRBV4-1	TRBJ1-4	NA	NA
TGCAGCGTTTCTCACAGGACAGGGACTAATGAAAAACTGTTTTTT	CSVSHRTGTNEKLFF	TRBV29-1	TRBJ1-4	NA	TRBD1